The entry below gives a single T cell receptor beta chain sequence along with its context. This clonotype was counted only a few times. Its antigen remains undetermined. Per-nucleotide qualities are absent, and no much larger clonotype sits a single base away. The TCR beta CDR3 regions were amplified from RNA transcripts. A first-round RT-PCR of the TCR CDR3 used the HTBI primer set with the Qiagen OneStep RT-PCR kit. The libraries were constructed in a second round of multiplex PCR and then size-selected and purified. The libraries were sequenced on an Illumina HiSeq2000 using paired-end 100 bp reads. The paper's data handling went like this. SOAPnuke was used to process the raw data, removing reads that contained adapters or uncalled bases, had a mean Phred below 15, or lacked an exact match to the constant primer or identifier. COPE v1.2.5 was used to merge high-quality paired reads, and clonotypes were defined as unique nucleotide sequences. Clonotypes were aligned to IMGT TRBV, TRBD and TRBJ reference segments using MiTCR v1.1. Analysis was restricted to V-J combinations with a frequency above 0.0001, which covered 98% to 99.2% of repertoires. The TCS score was defined as the ratio of F50 (clonal expansion) to E x V (chaos), calculated using BLOSUM62-based TCRdist between CDR3 peptides within each V-J. Welch's t-statistics and random forest reduced roughly 500 V-J features to under 15, which were used in a naive Bayes classifier (R e1071). TCRdb handled the public reads itself, with Q25 trimming in fastp and clone calling in MiXCR, and kept productive beta chains. Rows are combined by CDR3 protein, so each entry shows the most common genes and DNA. In this record, the V and J calls reflect TCRdb's handling and not the investigators' own analysis. The sample yields about 290,000 distinct CDR3 sequences; 12% to 15% were counted once. 7% to 9% of the sample is taken by the ten largest.

These data originate in a study of T cells in Graves' hyperthyroidism and ophthalmopathy (dated by TCRdb to about 2019). About the investigation overall: Peripheral blood samples were taken at the time of initial diagnosis, prior to any treatment. To identify TCR V-J signatures that set the groups apart, the researchers used a discovery cohort of 100 patients, made up of roughly 45 with Graves' ophthalmopathy and about 59 with stable Graves' hyperthyroidism. An independent validation cohort of fewer than 20 hyperthyroidism patients and over 15 patients who later progressed to ophthalmopathy tested prospective prediction of ophthalmopathy. The 90 or so discovery patients were randomly split 7:3 into training and test sets. Thyroid tissue and blood T-cell repertoires from six Graves' hyperthyroidism patients were also compared in the study. Once sampling was done, hyperthyroidism patients were given methimazole at a starting dose of 30 mg daily, whereas ophthalmopathy patients were given high-dose intravenous methylprednisolone. The paper reports TCR Vbeta CDR3 sequencing of 135 peripheral blood samples: under 45 ophthalmopathy, fewer than 80 hyperthyroidism and 17 progressor patients. The study at large found these results: Most expanded thyroid clonotypes (frequency above 0.001) were also detected in blood, suggesting blood repertoires may reflect thyroid immune responses. No statistical method was used to set the sample size in advance, and investigators knew the group allocation. During validation, the model predicted progression to ophthalmopathy a median of around 7 months ahead of onset, with roughly 65% sensitivity and around 72% specificity. In cross-validation, a model built on a 13 V-J signature told ophthalmopathy apart from stable hyperthyroidism with just under 90% sensitivity and around 81% specificity, and in testing the same model reached 80%/75%.

A patient counted as having stable Graves' hyperthyroidism if no progression to ophthalmopathy occurred over 18 months of follow-up. Hyperthyroidism patients were newly diagnosed, had a disease duration of under 2 months, and were aged 18 to 65 years. The study excluded patients with uncontrolled infections, other autoimmune diseases, pregnancy or lactation. Clinical symptoms, serum thyroxine and TRAb, thyroid ultrasound, and orbital computed tomography formed the basis for the diagnoses. Ficoll-Paque density gradient centrifugation was used to isolate PBMCs from approximately 10 ml of fresh peripheral blood. Trizol reagent was used to extract total RNA, and RNA quality was then checked on an Agilent 2100 Bioanalyzer. Germline trimming amounts to 6 bases on V and 1 base on J, with 7 as the count of junction bases outside the gene matches. The CDR3 runs 15 residues from the cysteine to the phenylalanine. Only the CDR3 region is kept as DNA, spanning 45 bases read in frame from base 1. Sequences MNHEY (CDR1) and SVGEGT (CDR2) are obtained from the germline V gene.

The sequenced sample consisted of blood. The clonotype comes from a woman aged 40 to 50 with Graves' hyperthyroidism. This sequence uses TRBV6-2 or TRBV6-3 and TRBJ2-3; TRBD1 aligns with 7 central bases. The CDR3 corresponds to CASSQRGQRTDTQYF. Here is the DNA: TGTGCCAGCAGCCAACGGGGACAGCGCACAGATACGCAGTATTTT.